The 31 T cell receptor beta chains below all came from one sample that was sequenced in a study of response to subunit inactivated influenza vaccine. TCRdb re-analysed the RT-PCR reads in MiXCR, keeping a single row per CDR3 protein. This table has about 620,000 distinct CDR3 sequences, around 10% appearing once. These data are also associated with another study on T cells expressing NK-cell markers. In that study: UMIs accompanied the 5'RACE template switching by which TCR beta cDNA was made.

The source material was PBMCs from blood, sampled on the day of vaccination. These receptors were obtained from a man aged 50 to 60 who received an inactivated influenza vaccine.

The gene calls are TRBV11-3 and TRBJ2-3, with D unresolved. The V end lost 5 bases, the J end lost 6 bases, and 12 bases lay between the germline ends. In germline, CDR1 is SGHNT, CDR2 YENEEA. This CDR3 has 13 amino acids. The CDR3 is CASSRGPLDTQYF. CDR3 coding DNA: TGTGCCAGCAGCCGAGGACCGCTGGATACGCAGTATTTT.

This chain links TRBV12-3 or TRBV12-4 with TRBJ2-5, with D unclear. The length of the CDR3 is 14 residues. Trimming removed 6 bases from V and 5 bases from J, with 16 bases in between. Here the CDR3 DNA reads TGTGCCAGCAGGAACGACGGATCCGGTGAGACCCAGTACTTC. Amino acid sequence: CASRNDGSGETQYF.

The CDR3 bases are TGTGCCAGCAGCCTTGGGGGGATTGGAACAGATACGCAGTATTTT. Amino acids: CASSLGGIGTDTQYF. J is TRBJ2-3 and V is TRBV5-5, with a tentative D call TRBD2 (6 bases). The CDR3 runs 15 residues. Trimming pared 4 bases from V and 3 bases from J, leaving 15 bases between. Germline V gene sequence: CDR1 SGHKS, CDR2 YYEKEE (reference sequence). Drawing the rest from reference TRBV5-5 and TRBJ2-3, the complete variable domain is DAGVTQSPTHLIKTRGQQVTLRCSPISGHKSVSWYQQVLGQGPQFIFQYYEKEERGRGNFPDRFSARQFPNYSSELNVNALLLGDSALYLCASSLGGIGTDTQYFGPGTRLTVL.

CDR3 region: CASSFAQGGYEQYF. The CDR3 DNA sequence: TGTGCCAGCAGCTTTGCGCAGGGAGGTTACGAGCAGTACTTC. The chain links TRBV7-2 to TRBJ2-7; perhaps TRBD2 as D (6 bases). There are 14 residues in the CDR3. The ends were cut back, 3 bases at V and 4 bases at J, with 13 bases in the middle. Germline CDR1 is SGHTA and CDR2 is FQGNSA.

This clonotype was counted ten times or more. The chain recombines TRBV9 with TRBJ1-5; no clear D. The CDR3 has 15 residues. CDR1 SGDLS and CDR2 YYNGEE come from the germline V gene. V gave up 0 bases and J gave up 1 base, with 8 bases separating them. CDR3: CASSVDGLSNQPQHF. The CDR3 DNA is TGTGCCAGCAGCGTAGACGGGCTAAGCAATCAGCCCCAGCATTTT. Based on the CDR3 plus reference TRBV9 and TRBJ1-5, the full variable domain is DSGVTQTPKHLITATGQRVTLRCSPRSGDLSVYWYQQSLDQGLQFLIQYYNGEERAKGNILERFSAQQFPDLHSELNLSSLELGDSALYFCASSVDGLSNQPQHFGDGTRLSIL.

This clonotype was observed a handful of times. CDR3 in amino acids: CASSLEAGLLSYNEQFF. The CDR3 coding sequence is TGTGCCAGCAGCTTAGAAGCGGGACTACTCTCCTACAATGAGCAGTTCTTC. The chain uses TRBV7-8 and TRBJ2-1; 7 positions match TRBD2. CDR3 length equals 17 residues. CDR1 and CDR2 (germline): SGHVS, FQNEAQ. With V trimmed by 1 base and J by 0 bases, 6 bases remained unmatched. Complete variable domain (other parts from reference TRBV7-8 and TRBJ2-1): GAGVSQSPRYKVAKRGQDVALRCDPISGHVSLFWYQQALGQGPEFLTYFQNEAQLDKSGLPSDRFFAERPEGSVSTLKIQRTQQEDSAVYLCASSLEAGLLSYNEQFFGPGTRLTVL.

This clonotype has only a few counts. The rearrangement uses TRBV18 and TRBJ2-1, with D maybe TRBD2 (6 bases). Trimming took 0 bases from V and 12 from J, leaving 21 bases between them. This CDR3 spans 16 amino acids. Per the germline V gene, CDR1 is KGHSH and CDR2 is LQKENI. CDR3 region: CASSPPPGLALVRQFF. The DNA for the CDR3 is TGTGCCAGCTCACCACCCCCTGGGCTAGCGCTAGTTCGGCAGTTCTTC.

The chain combines TRBV6-6 with TRBJ2-7, with 8 bases lining up with TRBD2. This CDR3 spans 13 amino acids. Germline CDR1 reads MNHNY; CDR2 reads SVGAGI (reference sequence). V lost 2 bases and J lost 7; bases outside the gene matches: 4. Here the CDR3 DNA reads TGTGCCAGCAGTTACGCCCTAGCGGGTGAGCAGTACTTC. It is translated as CASSYALAGEQYF.

The chain couples TRBV12-3 or TRBV12-4 to TRBJ2-1, with 10 bases that match TRBD1. The CDR3 is 14 residues long. The V and J ends lost 5 bases and 4 bases, in that order; junction bases with no gene match: 2. The CDR3 DNA reads as TGTGCCAGCAGTCGACAGGGGGCATACAATGAGCAGTTCTTC. Encoded protein: CASSRQGAYNEQFF.

The gene calls are TRBV4-1 and TRBJ2-7; possibly TRBD2 for D (5 bases). Trimming shortened V by 4 bases and J by 0 bases, and 16 bases separated the two germline ends. CDR3 length: 16 residues. Germline V gene lookup returns CDR1 MGHRA and CDR2 YSYEKL. CDR3 DNA: TGCGCCAGCAGCCTAGACCGGGATAGAGGCTCCTACGAGCAGTACTTC. It encodes CASSLDRDRGSYEQYF.

The chain has TRBV6-5 and TRBJ2-3; TRBD2 agrees at 11 bases. This CDR3 comprises 19 residues. J lost 0 bases, V lost 0 bases, and 8 bases had no gene match. Per the germline V gene, CDR1 is MNHEY and CDR2 is SVGAGI. The DNA for the CDR3 is TGTGCCAGCAGTTACTCACTAGCGGGAGAGTTATGGAGCACAGATACGCAGTATTTT. It translates to CASSYSLAGELWSTDTQYF.

This clonotype showed up just a few times. The genes are TRBV10-3 and TRBJ1-1, with D unclear. The CDR3 is 13 amino acids. Germline V gene sequence: CDR1 ENHRY, CDR2 SYGVKD. V was pared by 2 bases and J by 1 base, with 5 bases between. CDR3: CAISENGNTEAFF. For the CDR3, the DNA is TGTGCCATCAGTGAGAATGGGAACACTGAAGCTTTCTTT.

The genes are TRBV24-1 and TRBJ2-3; D not resolved. V lost 6 bases and J lost 2, with 11 bases in between. The CDR3 consists of 14 residues. Per the germline V gene, CDR1 is KGHDR and CDR2 is SFDVKD. In DNA, the CDR3 is TGTGCCACCAGTCCAGGACCAGACACAGATACGCAGTATTTT. Residues: CATSPGPDTDTQYF.

A few counts support this clonotype. This chain joins TRBV3-1 and TRBJ1-1; D not resolved. This CDR3 has 14 amino acids. Trimming pared 0 bases from V and 8 bases from J, leaving 13 bases between. Germline CDR1 LGHDT, CDR2 YNNKEL (reference sequence). CDR3: CASSQDSWGKEAFF. The CDR3 DNA is TGTGCCAGCAGCCAAGATTCTTGGGGTAAGGAAGCTTTCTTT.

This clonotype has at least ten counts. The gene calls are TRBV12-3 or TRBV12-4 and TRBJ2-5; D not certain. Between the trimmed V and J ends, which lost 2 bases and 2 bases, there was a span of 9 bases. The CDR3 runs 14 residues. In DNA, the CDR3 is TGTGCCAGCAGTTTACGGCGGCAACAAGAGACCCAGTACTTC. This encodes CASSLRRQQETQYF.

This clonotype has just a few counts. This chain joins TRBV6-1 and TRBJ1-1; unclear D gene. From germline, CDR1 is MNHNS and CDR2 SASEGT. The CDR3 is 13 amino acids. Trimming cost V 7 bases and J 7 bases, with 16 bases left between them. CDR3 residues: CASTPGFVDEAFF. CDR3 sequence (DNA): TGTGCCAGCACTCCGGGGTTTGTAGATGAAGCTTTCTTT.

This clonotype occurred a few times. The chain is built from TRBV28 and TRBJ2-7; TRBD2 matches 8 bases. The CDR3 has 14 amino acids. Germline values: CDR1 MDHEN, CDR2 SYDVKM. Losses at the gene ends were 2 bases for V and 5 bases for J; bases not matched to a gene: 5. The CDR3 sequence is CASSLSGSTNEQYF. Written as DNA, the CDR3 is TGTGCCAGCAGTTTAAGCGGGAGTACGAACGAGCAGTACTTC.

CDR3 nucleotide sequence: TGTGCCAGCTCCCCCAATCCATCCGGGACTCTTAATGAGCAGTTCTTC. This sequence encodes CASSPNPSGTLNEQFF. V is TRBV18 and J is TRBJ2-1, with D maybe TRBD2 (6 bases). This CDR3 is 16 amino acids long. The germline gives CDR1 KGHSH, CDR2 LQKENI. V was trimmed by 6 bases and J by 7 bases, leaving 22 bases between them.

V is TRBV6-2 or TRBV6-3 and J is TRBJ2-7, with D possibly TRBD2 on 6 matching bases. Trimming left V 4 bases short and J 0 bases short, with 19 bases between. The germline V gene encodes CDR1 MNHEY and CDR2 SVGEGT. This CDR3 is 17 amino acids long. The CDR3 coding sequence is TGTGCCAGCAGTTTCAACTTACCGGGACTGACCTCCTACGAGCAGTACTTC. Amino acids: CASSFNLPGLTSYEQYF.

The gene calls are TRBV20-1 and TRBJ2-2, with D perhaps being TRBD1 or TRBD2 (5 bases each). The CDR3 runs to 14 residues. Germline V gives CDR1 DFQATT, CDR2 SNEGSKA (reference sequence). V was cut by 4 bases and J by 0 bases, with 9 bases left in between. The CDR3 sequence is CSATGRTNTGELFF. The CDR3 bases are TGCAGTGCTACGGGACGAACGAACACCGGGGAGCTGTTTTTT.

This clonotype appeared a few times. V gene TRBV5-1 combines with J gene TRBJ1-2; 8 bases match TRBD1. Losses at the gene ends were 0 bases for V and 7 bases for J; bases not matched to a gene: 5. The length of the CDR3 is 14 residues. From germline, CDR1 is SGHRS and CDR2 YFSETQ. The CDR3 is CASSLAQGASGYTF. CDR3 nucleotides: TGCGCCAGCAGCTTGGCTCAGGGGGCGTCTGGCTACACCTTC.

This clonotype has only a few counts. The chain couples TRBV28 to TRBJ1-4; tentatively, D is TRBD1 (5 bases). There are 14 residues in the CDR3. Trimming shortened V by 5 bases and J by 7 bases, and 14 bases separated the two germline ends. Per the germline V gene, CDR1 is MDHEN and CDR2 is SYDVKM. CDR3 region: CASSPSGRVEKLFF. CDR3 in DNA: TGTGCCAGCAGTCCCTCGGGGCGCGTTGAAAAACTGTTTTTT. The complete variable domain, with remaining parts taken from reference TRBV28 and TRBJ1-4, reads DVKVTQSSRYLVKRTGEKVFLECVQDMDHENMFWYRQDPGLGLRLIYFSYDVKMKEKGDIPEGYSVSREKKERFSLILESASTNQTSMYLCASSPSGRVEKLFFGSGTQLSVL.

This clonotype turned up a few times. The chain has TRBV6-1 and TRBJ1-1; D might be TRBD1 (6 bases). There are 15 residues in the CDR3. Trimming cost V 4 bases and J 5 bases, with 17 bases left between them. Germline values: CDR1 MNHNS, CDR2 SASEGT. The CDR3 DNA sequence: TGTGCCAGCAGTGCCTTCCCTAGAGGGGGTACTGAAGCTTTCTTT. As protein: CASSAFPRGGTEAFF.

At least ten counts were recorded for this clonotype. The chain uses TRBV5-1 and TRBJ2-3, with TRBD1 identical over 9 bases. This CDR3 region has 14 residues. The V segment lost 4 bases and the J segment 6 bases; nucleotides outside the gene matches: 6. Germline-derived CDR1 and CDR2 are SGHRS and YFSETQ. The CDR3 coding sequence is TGCGCCAGCAGCCTAGACAGGGGGATGGATACGCAGTATTTT. Translated: CASSLDRGMDTQYF. The full variable domain, rest sourced from reference TRBV5-1 and TRBJ2-3, is KAGVTQTPRYLIKTRGQQVTLSCSPISGHRSVSWYQQTPGQGLQFLFEYFSETQRNKGNFPGRFSGRQFSNSRSEMNVSTLELGDSALYLCASSLDRGMDTQYFGPGTRLTVL.

The gene calls are TRBV20-1 and TRBJ2-4, with D uncertain. Per the germline V gene, CDR1 is DFQATT and CDR2 is SNEGSKA (reference sequence). There are 17 residues in the CDR3. CDR3 region: CCARDRATALAKNIQYF. Written as DNA, the CDR3 is TGCTGCGCTAGAGATCGTGCTACAGCGCTAGCCAAAAACATTCAGTACTTC.

The chain recombines TRBV12-3 or TRBV12-4 with TRBJ2-7; 10 bases are shared with TRBD2. CDR3 size: 14 residues. J was trimmed by 4 bases and V by 8 bases; bases with no gene match: 8. CDR3 residues: CASSVAGGLYEQYF. The CDR3 DNA sequence: TGTGCCAGCTCCGTAGCGGGGGGCCTTTACGAGCAGTACTTC.

This clonotype was observed a few times. The CDR3: CASSFIGGRTPYEQYF. CDR3 DNA: TGTGCCAGCAGTTTTATCGGCGGCCGGACTCCCTACGAGCAGTACTTC. The V gene is TRBV27, the J gene TRBJ2-7; D perhaps matches TRBD2 (5 bases). The V end lost 3 bases, the J end lost 2 bases, and 17 bases lay between the germline ends. The CDR3 runs 16 residues. Germline loops: CDR1 MNHEY, CDR2 SMNVEV (reference sequence).

This clonotype was counted a few times. V usage is TRBV4-2 and J usage is TRBJ2-7; no firm D call. The germline V gene has CDR1 LGHNA and CDR2 YNFKEQ. V gave up 9 bases and J gave up 3 bases, with 15 bases separating them. This CDR3 has 13 amino acids. The CDR3 nucleotides are TGTGCCAGTCAGGACCCTATGAACTACGAGCAGTACTTC. Translation gives CASQDPMNYEQYF.

The rearrangement uses TRBV6-5 and TRBJ2-3; 8 bases map to TRBD1. CDR1 MNHEY and CDR2 SVGAGI come from the germline V gene. This CDR3 has 15 amino acids. V trimming: 2 bases; J trimming: 6 bases; junction bases outside the gene matches: 7. CDR3 DNA: TGTGCCAGCAGTTACCAGGACAGGGCCCCCGATACGCAGTATTTT. Its protein is CASSYQDRAPDTQYF.

V is TRBV28 and J is TRBJ2-5; 9 bases map to TRBD1. The junction had 4 bases not matched to a gene; V was cut back by 5 bases and J by 3 bases. The CDR3 contains 14 residues. Germline values: CDR1 MDHEN, CDR2 SYDVKM. The CDR3 sequence: CASSPRTGEETQYF. CDR3 DNA: TGTGCCAGCAGTCCCCGGACAGGGGAAGAGACCCAGTACTTC.

The rearrangement links TRBV11-2 to TRBJ2-5; 14 nucleotides line up with TRBD2. The CDR3 totals 18 residues. J lost 2 bases, V lost 2 bases, and 7 bases had no gene match. Germline-derived CDR1 and CDR2 are SGHAT and FQNNGV. In DNA form, the CDR3 reads TGTGCCAGCAGCTTACTCGGGACTAGCGGGAGTAATCAAGAGACCCAGTACTTC. It encodes CASSLLGTSGSNQETQYF.